Below, one T cell receptor beta chain is given with its context. This sample stems from a study of blood T cell repertoires in COVID-19. Produced via immunoSEQ multiplex PCR; TCRdb's table is partial and in-frame only. The table records about 87,000 clones, around 87% of them present only once. CDR1 and CDR2 (germline): KGHSH, LQKENI. The CDR3 is made up of 13 amino acids. Trimming cost V 0 bases and J 5 bases, with 6 bases left between them. The TCR comes from a human donor with acute or convalescent COVID-19. The donor label of this sample is uncertain. V is TRBV18 and J is TRBJ2-3; D gene uncertain. Sequences were obtained from peripheral blood. For the CDR3, the DNA is TGTGCCAGCTCACCACCAATTCTAGATACGCAGTATTTT. Translated: CASSPPILDTQYF.